The following is a T cell receptor beta chain sequence with its context. The record originates from a study of blood T cell repertoires in COVID-19. Overall study context: Samples came from the United States, Italy and Spain, spanning acute and convalescent COVID-19.

Sequencing was performed with immunoSEQ multiplex PCR; in TCRdb, only in-frame clones are kept and a portion is missing. The sample includes 120,000 to 150,000 clones, about 88% seen only once; the top ten take 2.3%. This CDR3 is 17 amino acids long. V lost 5 bases to trimming and J lost 7 bases; unmatched junction nucleotides: 16. Germline CDR1 and CDR2: SGHAT and FQNNGV. The chain carries TRBV11-2 and TRBJ2-7; 11 bases fit TRBD2. The material sequenced was peripheral blood. The source is a human donor in a cohort sampled during active COVID-19. The CDR3 loop reads CASSERTSGRTPREQYF. The CDR3 bases are TGTGCCAGCAGCGAACGCACTAGCGGGAGAACCCCACGGGAGCAGTACTTC.